The 27 T cell receptor beta chains in this list originate from one sample, sequenced in a study of shared clonotypes between healthy human individuals. Using immunoSEQ multiplex PCR, the repertoire was profiled, and TCRdb retains in-frame clones only, with some absent. The sample includes about 2.3 million clones, 85% to 95% of them seen just once. The sequencing input was naive CD4+ T cells from PBMCs. This sample's subset: CD45RA+ positively selected. All receptors come from a man between 18 and 29 years old in good health. Some clones in this sample may be carry-over from other donors' samples.

V is TRBV15 and J is TRBJ1-4; D is possibly TRBD1 (6 bases). CDR1 and CDR2 from the germline V gene are LNHNV and YYDKDF (reference sequence). The CDR3 spans 14 residues. Trimming took off 0 bases at V and 7 bases at J, with 9 bases between the two ends. The CDR3 DNA follows: TGTGCCACCAGCAGAGATAGGACAGCTGAAAAACTGTTTTTT. It is translated as CATSRDRTAEKLFF. Supplemented by reference TRBV15 and TRBJ1-4, the full variable domain reads DAMVIQNPRYQVTQFGKPVTLSCSQTLNHNVMYWYQQKSSQAPKLLFHYYDKDFNNEADTPDNFQSRRPNTSFCFLDIRSPGLGDTAMYLCATSRDRTAEKLFFGSGTQLSVL.

The chain has TRBV7-8 and TRBJ1-5; a possible D gene is TRBD1 (6 bases). Germline CDR1 SGHVS, CDR2 FQNEAQ. This CDR3 has 16 residues. V was clipped by 3 bases and J by 3 bases, with 15 bases between them. CDR3 residues: CASSFRAGATNQPQHF. CDR3 nucleotide sequence: TGTGCCAGCAGCTTCCGTGCAGGGGCTACCAATCAGCCCCAGCATTTT. Variable domain in full (rest from reference TRBV7-8 and TRBJ1-5): GAGVSQSPRYKVAKRGQDVALRCDPISGHVSLFWYQQALGQGPEFLTYFQNEAQLDKSGLPSDRFFAERPEGSVSTLKIQRTQQEDSAVYLCASSFRAGATNQPQHFGDGTRLSIL.

V usage is TRBV6-4 and J usage is TRBJ2-7, with 9 bases fitting TRBD2. J lost 8 bases, V lost 3 bases, and 5 bases had no gene match. Looked up from germline, CDR1 is MRHNA and CDR2 is SNTAGT. The CDR3 runs 13 residues. CDR3 sequence (DNA): TGTGCCAGCAGTGATAGCGGGGGTCGCAAGCAGTACTTC. Protein product: CASSDSGGRKQYF.

The chain recombines TRBV9 with TRBJ2-1; 7 nucleotides match TRBD2. The CDR3 covers 17 residues. Germline CDR1 reads SGDLS; CDR2 reads YYNGEE. After removal of 0 bases from V and 6 bases from J, the junction contained 12 bases not matched to a gene. As DNA, the CDR3 is TGTGCCAGCAGCGTAGACGGCGGGAGTCTGCTGGTCAATGAGCAGTTCTTC. Protein: CASSVDGGSLLVNEQFF.

The chain is built from TRBV5-1 and TRBJ2-1; TRBD2 aligns across 8 bases. The junction had 6 bases not matched to a gene; V was cut back by 5 bases and J by 2 bases. Germline V gives CDR1 SGHRS, CDR2 YFSETQ. The CDR3 length is 15 residues. DNA for the CDR3: TGCGCCAGCAGTGGGAAACTAGCGGCCTACAATGAGCAGTTCTTC. This sequence encodes CASSGKLAAYNEQFF.

V and J are TRBV28 and TRBJ1-5; TRBD1 agrees at 8 bases. V shed 8 bases and J 5 bases; nucleotides not matched to a gene: 14. The germline V gene encodes CDR1 MDHEN and CDR2 SYDVKM. The CDR3 has 16 residues. Written as DNA, the CDR3 is TGTGCCAGCCGGACAGACATAACAGGGGGTGATCAGCCCCAGCATTTT. It encodes CASRTDITGGDQPQHF.

The chain has TRBV7-9 and TRBJ1-4; D is perhaps TRBD1 (5 bases). CDR3 size: 16 residues. CDR1 SEHNR and CDR2 FQNEAQ come from the germline V gene (reference sequence). Trimming left V 5 bases short and J 2 bases short, with 15 bases between. CDR3 loop: CASSLRGADTNEKLFF. The DNA for the CDR3 is TGTGCCAGCAGCCTCCGTGGGGCAGATACTAATGAAAAACTGTTTTTT.

The CDR3 DNA reads TGTGCCAGTAGTCCCCTGGGACAGGGGTTCAATTCACCCCTCCACTTT. Encoded protein: CASSPLGQGFNSPLHF. The chain links TRBV19 to TRBJ1-6; the match to TRBD1 covers 10 bases. The V segment lost 5 bases and the J segment 7 bases; nucleotides outside the gene matches: 8. In germline, CDR1 is LNHDA, CDR2 SQIVND (reference sequence). This CDR3 contains 16 residues.

The chain links TRBV2 to TRBJ2-5; 8 nucleotides agree with TRBD1. The length of the CDR3 is 14 residues. Germline assignment: CDR1 SNHLY and CDR2 FYNNEI. J gave up 4 bases and V 10 bases, and 11 bases lay outside the gene matches. This CDR3 is CATQDRVRGETQYF. The CDR3 DNA follows: TGTGCCACCCAGGACAGGGTCAGGGGAGAGACCCAGTACTTC.

The chain couples TRBV12-1 to TRBJ2-3; whether TRBD2, the table's D call, matches the DNA was not checked. TRBV12-1 is described as a pseudogene. The CDR3 sequence is 20 residues long. The CDR3 here is CASSPPGGVSGSTSTDTQYF. CDR3 coding DNA: TGTGCCAGCAGCCCCCCAGGGGGCGTTAGCGGGAGTACTAGCACAGATACGCAGTATTTT.

The chain couples TRBV19 to TRBJ1-2; a possible D gene is TRBD1 (5 bases). CDR1 is LNHDA and CDR2 is SQIVND in the germline V gene (reference sequence). The V end was cut by 4 bases, the J end by 3 bases, with 9 bases between. The CDR3 is 13 residues long. The CDR3 DNA follows: TGTGCCAGTAGTAGAGACAGCTACTATGGCTACACCTTC. Translating it yields CASSRDSYYGYTF.

This clone occurred once. The chain recombines TRBV5-4 with TRBJ2-2; D might be TRBD2 (6 bases). Germline-derived CDR1 and CDR2 are SGHNT and YYREEE (reference sequence). V lost 2 bases and J lost 6, with 14 bases in between. The CDR3 has 15 amino acids. The CDR3 bases are TGTGCCAGCAGCTTCGCTGGCGGGATGGCCGGGGAGCTGTTTTTT. It translates to CASSFAGGMAGELFF.

V usage is TRBV10-3 and J usage is TRBJ2-2; D perhaps matches TRBD2 (5 bases). Germline V gene sequence: CDR1 ENHRY, CDR2 SYGVKD. The CDR3 has 15 amino acids. Trimming left V 1 base short and J 1 base short, with 7 bases between. CDR3 region: CAISEFEGNTGELFF. The CDR3 coding sequence is TGTGCCATCAGTGAGTTTGAGGGGAACACCGGGGAGCTGTTTTTT.

This clone appeared once. Other DNA sequences within the sample encode an identical CDR3. The genes are TRBV18 and TRBJ2-7, with 7 nucleotides matching TRBD1. The trim removed 3 bases at V and 3 bases at J, leaving 2 bases unmatched. Looked up from germline, CDR1 is KGHSH and CDR2 is LQKENI. The CDR3 consists of 13 residues. The CDR3 loop reads CASSPGQSYEQYF. In DNA, the CDR3 is TGTGCCAGCTCACCGGGACAGAGCTACGAGCAGTACTTC.

The genes are TRBV20-1 and TRBJ2-7, with unresolved D. The germline gives CDR1 DFQATT, CDR2 SNEGSKA (reference sequence). The length of the CDR3 is 10 residues. The ends were cut back, 5 bases at V and 4 bases at J, with 6 bases in the middle. The CDR3 bases are TGCAGTGCTTCCGTATACGAGCAGTACTTC. Protein product: CSASVYEQYF.

The J gene is TRBJ2-3, the V gene TRBV10-3; 14 positions agree with TRBD2. The V gene end was trimmed by 0 bases and the J gene end by 5 bases; junction bases not matched to a gene: 4. This CDR3 has 17 residues. Germline values: CDR1 ENHRY, CDR2 SYGVKD. The CDR3 DNA sequence: TGTGCCATCAGTGAGTCCGGACTAGCGGGAGGTGTAGATACGCAGTATTTT. It encodes CAISESGLAGGVDTQYF.

The rearrangement joins TRBV19 to TRBJ1-2, with 8 bases aligning to TRBD1. The germline V gene has CDR1 LNHDA and CDR2 SQIVND (reference sequence). The CDR3 has 15 residues. V lost 5 bases and J lost 4; bases outside the gene matches: 9. In nucleotides, the CDR3 is TGTGCCAGTAGTCTGCAGGGGGCTAGGAGCTATGGCTACACCTTC. This sequence encodes CASSLQGARSYGYTF.

This chain connects TRBV7-8 to TRBJ1-4, with a tentative D call TRBD1 (5 bases). Trimming removed 5 bases from V and 0 bases from J, with 13 bases in between. This CDR3 contains 16 residues. Germline lookup yields CDR1 SGHVS and CDR2 FQNEAQ. In nucleotides, the CDR3 is TGTGCCAGCAGCACAAGGGGAGTGGCAACTAATGAAAAACTGTTTTTT. It translates to CASSTRGVATNEKLFF.

The rearrangement links TRBV9 to TRBJ2-3; the D gene is possibly TRBD1 (6 bases). The CDR3 consists of 14 residues. Trimming pared 4 bases from V and 3 bases from J, leaving 12 bases between. CDR1 is SGDLS, CDR2 YYNGEE, per germline. Written as DNA, the CDR3 is TGTGCCAGCAGCACACAGGGCCAAACAGATACGCAGTATTTT. Translating it yields CASSTQGQTDTQYF.

The chain combines TRBV28 with TRBJ2-5; a possible D gene is TRBD1 (6 bases). Trimming cost V 2 bases and J 3 bases, with 16 bases left between them. The CDR3 runs 16 residues. In germline, CDR1 is MDHEN, CDR2 SYDVKM. The CDR3 nucleotides are TGTGCCAGCAGTTTAGAAGTTGGGACACGCGAAGAGACCCAGTACTTC. Residues: CASSLEVGTREETQYF.

The V call is TRBV5-1, the J call TRBJ1-1, with D perhaps matching TRBD1 (5 bases). The CDR3 runs to 12 residues. Germline V gene data show CDR1 as SGHRS and CDR2 as YFSETQ. The germline V and J ends were trimmed by 7 bases and 3 bases, with 10 bases remaining between them. Here the CDR3 reads CASGGKDTEAFF. The CDR3 DNA sequence: TGCGCCAGCGGGGGGAAGGACACTGAAGCTTTCTTT. The entire variable domain, with the rest obtained from reference TRBV5-1 and TRBJ1-1, is as follows: KAGVTQTPRYLIKTRGQQVTLSCSPISGHRSVSWYQQTPGQGLQFLFEYFSETQRNKGNFPGRFSGRQFSNSRSEMNVSTLELGDSALYLCASGGKDTEAFFGQGTRLTVV.

In this sample, this clone turned up once. The chain couples TRBV5-1 to TRBJ1-2; D not resolved. V lost 0 bases and J lost 1, with 10 bases in between. The length of the CDR3 is 15 residues. Germline values: CDR1 SGHRS, CDR2 YFSETQ. The CDR3 DNA sequence: TGCGCCAGCAGCTTGGTGCCAGGAATTAACTATGGCTACACCTTC. Translated: CASSLVPGINYGYTF. Looking up the rest from reference TRBV5-1 and TRBJ1-2 gives the full variable domain: KAGVTQTPRYLIKTRGQQVTLSCSPISGHRSVSWYQQTPGQGLQFLFEYFSETQRNKGNFPGRFSGRQFSNSRSEMNVSTLELGDSALYLCASSLVPGINYGYTFGSGTRLTVV.

The V call is TRBV29-1, the J call TRBJ2-5, with D possibly being TRBD1 (5 bases). The V end was cut by 0 bases, the J end by 7 bases, with 6 bases between. CDR3 length: 11 amino acids. Germline CDR1 is SQVTM and CDR2 is ANQGSEA. The chain's CDR3 is CSVEDGATQYF. In DNA form, the CDR3 reads TGCAGCGTTGAAGATGGGGCGACCCAGTACTTC.

V and J are TRBV9 and TRBJ1-2, with unresolved D. Looked up from germline, CDR1 is SGDLS and CDR2 is YYNGEE. V lost 0 bases to trimming and J lost 1 base, with 10 bases between them. The CDR3 is 15 residues long. CDR3 nucleotides: TGTGCCAGCAGCGTAGGCCAGCCCGGTAACTATGGCTACACCTTC. Residues: CASSVGQPGNYGYTF.

The chain combines TRBV28 with TRBJ2-6; a weak D match, TRBD1 (6 bases). There are 18 residues in the CDR3. Germline V gene lookup returns CDR1 MDHEN and CDR2 SYDVKM. V was cut by 3 bases and J by 4 bases, with 19 bases left in between. The CDR3 DNA reads as TGTGCCAGCAGTTTCGTACAGGGAGTCTCACCCGGGGCCAACGTCCTGACTTTC. Translation: CASSFVQGVSPGANVLTF.

The chain has TRBV6-1 and TRBJ1-1, with D perhaps matching TRBD1 (5 bases). Germline values: CDR1 MNHNS, CDR2 SASEGT. The CDR3 has 12 amino acids. The V and J ends lost 3 bases and 11 bases respectively, with 13 bases between them. The CDR3 loop reads CASSDRPRGAFF. The CDR3 coding sequence is TGTGCCAGCAGTGATCGGCCAAGGGGCGCTTTCTTT.

The genes are TRBV6-1 and TRBJ1-1, with TRBD1 as a possible D gene (5 bases). V lost 2 bases, J lost 3 bases, and 16 bases lay in between. CDR1 is MNHNS, CDR2 SASEGT, per germline. This CDR3 has 16 amino acids. The CDR3 loop is CASSESYQGFDTEAFF. The CDR3 DNA reads as TGTGCCAGCAGTGAAAGTTACCAGGGTTTCGACACTGAAGCTTTCTTT.